A selection of T cell receptor beta chains follows, all from one sample in a study of blood T cell repertoires in COVID-19. Here immunoSEQ multiplex PCR was the method, and the copy in TCRdb shows in-frame clones only, minus some. The table has tens of thousands of clones, approximately 80% seen once. The sample taken for sequencing was peripheral blood. The receptor source for this set is a man in his 70s with active or convalescent COVID-19. CDR3s include the opening cysteine and the closing phenylalanine or tryptophan. A D gene is named only where the DNA matches it firmly. Clone sizes are given selectively: once, few, many, or a class where the clone is expanded.

D gene: -
V gene: TRBV7-2
CDR3 length: 15
clone size: -
J gene: TRBJ1-2
CDR3 DNA: TGTGCCAGCAGCGAGAGCTTGAGTTTTGGCTATGGCTACACCTTC
CDR3 protein: CASSESLSFGYGYTF

D gene: TRBD1
V gene: TRBV24-1
CDR3 length: 15
clone size: -
J gene: TRBJ2-7
CDR3 DNA: TGTGCCACCAGTGATCGGGGACAGGGGGCTTACGAGCAGTACTTC
CDR3 protein: CATSDRGQGAYEQYF

D gene: TRBD1
V gene: TRBV4-3
CDR3 length: 15
clone size: -
J gene: TRBJ2-1
CDR3 DNA: TGCGCCAGCAGCCCGGACAGGAGCTCCTACAATGAGCAGTTCTTC
CDR3 protein: CASSPDRSSYNEQFF

D gene: -
V gene: TRBV20-1
CDR3 length: 16
clone size: -
J gene: TRBJ1-2
CDR3 DNA: TGCAGTGCTAGTGCGGGACAAGGGGTCAAACAAAATGGCTACACCTTC
CDR3 protein: CSASAGQGVKQNGYTF

D gene: -
V gene: TRBV5-1
CDR3 length: 13
clone size: -
J gene: TRBJ2-3
CDR3 DNA: TGCGCCAGCAGCTTAGGGACTTCGGATACGCAGTATTTT
CDR3 protein: CASSLGTSDTQYF

D gene: TRBD1
V gene: TRBV7-9
CDR3 length: 14
clone size: once
J gene: TRBJ1-3
CDR3 DNA: TGTGCCAGCAGCCCCCCGACAGGGGCGGACACCATATATTTT
CDR3 protein: CASSPPTGADTIYF

D gene: -
V gene: TRBV11-2
CDR3 length: 15
clone size: -
J gene: TRBJ2-2
CDR3 DNA: TGTGCCAGCAGCTTAGTCACAGGGCACACCGGGGAGCTGTTTTTT
CDR3 protein: CASSLVTGHTGELFF

D gene: -
V gene: TRBV12-3/TRBV12-4
CDR3 length: 13
clone size: -
J gene: TRBJ1-1
CDR3 DNA: TGTGCCAGCAGTTTTGCAGGGGACACTGAAGCTTTCTTT
CDR3 protein: CASSFAGDTEAFF

D gene: -
V gene: TRBV19
CDR3 length: 13
clone size: -
J gene: TRBJ1-1
CDR3 DNA: TGTGCCAGTAGCAATAGCATGAACACTGAAGCTTTCTTT
CDR3 protein: CASSNSMNTEAFF

D gene: TRBD1
V gene: TRBV10-3
CDR3 length: 17
clone size: many
J gene: TRBJ2-7
CDR3 DNA: TGTGCCATCAGTCCACTGGTAACAGGGGGCGAAGGATACGAGCAGTACTTC
CDR3 protein: CAISPLVTGGEGYEQYF

D gene: TRBD2
V gene: TRBV6-5
CDR3 length: 15
clone size: few
J gene: TRBJ2-7
CDR3 DNA: TGTGCCAGTGCCCCGGGGACTAGCGGGATCTACGAGCAGTACTTC
CDR3 protein: CASAPGTSGIYEQYF

D gene: TRBD2
V gene: TRBV2
CDR3 length: 14
clone size: once
J gene: TRBJ2-2
CDR3 DNA: TGTGCCAGCAGAACTAGCGGGAGCACCGGGGAGCTGTTTTTT
CDR3 protein: CASRTSGSTGELFF

D gene: TRBD2
V gene: TRBV27
CDR3 length: 20
clone size: -
J gene: TRBJ2-1
CDR3 DNA: TGTGCCAGCAGGGGGTTGAGCGGGAGGGCACACACAAGCTCCTACAATGAGCAGTTCTTC
CDR3 protein: CASRGLSGRAHTSSYNEQFF

D gene: TRBD1
V gene: TRBV28
CDR3 length: 14
clone size: -
J gene: TRBJ1-1
CDR3 DNA: TGTGCCAGCAGTGTTAATACAGGGGCCACTGAAGCTTTCTTT
CDR3 protein: CASSVNTGATEAFF

D gene: -
V gene: TRBV7-3
CDR3 length: 15
clone size: -
J gene: TRBJ2-1
CDR3 DNA: TGTGCCAGCAGCTCCCAGGGGTTGCTAGACAATGAGCAGTTCTTC
CDR3 protein: CASSSQGLLDNEQFF

D gene: -
V gene: TRBV7-9
CDR3 length: 14
clone size: -
J gene: TRBJ1-2
CDR3 DNA: TGTGCCAGCAGCTCCAGGGCGGGAAGCTATGGCTACACCTTC
CDR3 protein: CASSSRAGSYGYTF

D gene: TRBD2
V gene: TRBV7-2
CDR3 length: 16
clone size: -
J gene: TRBJ2-2
CDR3 DNA: TGTGCCAGCAGCCCCAGGACTAGCGGAGAAATCGGGGAGCTGTTTTTT
CDR3 protein: CASSPRTSGEIGELFF

D gene: -
V gene: TRBV6-2/TRBV6-3
CDR3 length: 13
clone size: -
J gene: TRBJ1-2
CDR3 DNA: TGTGCCAGCAGTTACTCTTCCGGTAGTGGCTACACCTTC
CDR3 protein: CASSYSSGSGYTF